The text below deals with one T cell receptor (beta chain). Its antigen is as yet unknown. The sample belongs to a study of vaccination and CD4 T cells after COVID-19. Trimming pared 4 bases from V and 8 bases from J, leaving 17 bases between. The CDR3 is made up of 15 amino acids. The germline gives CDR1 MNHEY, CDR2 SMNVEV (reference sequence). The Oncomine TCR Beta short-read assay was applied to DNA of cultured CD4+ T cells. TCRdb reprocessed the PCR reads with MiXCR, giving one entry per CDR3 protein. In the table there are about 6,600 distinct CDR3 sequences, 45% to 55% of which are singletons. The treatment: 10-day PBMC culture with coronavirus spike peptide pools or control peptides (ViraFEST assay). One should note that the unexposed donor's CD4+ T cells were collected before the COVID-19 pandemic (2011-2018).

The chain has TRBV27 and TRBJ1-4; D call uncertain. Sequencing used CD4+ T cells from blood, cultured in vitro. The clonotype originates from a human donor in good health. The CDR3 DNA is TGTGCCAGCAGTTCCCGCGGGTTGGCGAGGGAAAAACTGTTTTTT. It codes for CASSSRGLAREKLFF.